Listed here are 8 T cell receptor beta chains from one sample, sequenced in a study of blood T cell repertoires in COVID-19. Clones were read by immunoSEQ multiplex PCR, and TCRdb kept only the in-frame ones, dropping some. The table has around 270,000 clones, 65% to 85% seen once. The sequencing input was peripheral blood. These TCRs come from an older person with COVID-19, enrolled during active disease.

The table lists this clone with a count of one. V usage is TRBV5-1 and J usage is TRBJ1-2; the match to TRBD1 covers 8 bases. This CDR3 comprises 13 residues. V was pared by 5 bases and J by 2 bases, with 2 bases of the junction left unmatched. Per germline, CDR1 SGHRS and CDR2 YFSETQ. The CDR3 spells CASRAGGNYGYTF. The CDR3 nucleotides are TGCGCCAGCAGGGCAGGGGGCAACTATGGCTACACCTTC. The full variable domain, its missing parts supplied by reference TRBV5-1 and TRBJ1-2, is KAGVTQTPRYLIKTRGQQVTLSCSPISGHRSVSWYQQTPGQGLQFLFEYFSETQRNKGNFPGRFSGRQFSNSRSEMNVSTLELGDSALYLCASRAGGNYGYTFGSGTRLTVV.

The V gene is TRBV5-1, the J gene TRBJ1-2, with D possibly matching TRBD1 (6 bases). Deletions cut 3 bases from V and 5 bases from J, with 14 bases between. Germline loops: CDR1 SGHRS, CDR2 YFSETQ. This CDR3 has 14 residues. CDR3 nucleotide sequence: TGCGCCAGCAGCTCTCAGGGGCCTCAGTATGGCTACACCTTC. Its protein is CASSSQGPQYGYTF.

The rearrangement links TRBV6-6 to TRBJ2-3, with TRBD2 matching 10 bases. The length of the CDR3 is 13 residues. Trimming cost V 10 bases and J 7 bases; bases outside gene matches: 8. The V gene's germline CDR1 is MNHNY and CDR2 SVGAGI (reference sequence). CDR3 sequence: CAIQREGPHTQYF. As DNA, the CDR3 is TGTGCCATCCAGCGGGAGGGCCCGCATACGCAGTATTTT.

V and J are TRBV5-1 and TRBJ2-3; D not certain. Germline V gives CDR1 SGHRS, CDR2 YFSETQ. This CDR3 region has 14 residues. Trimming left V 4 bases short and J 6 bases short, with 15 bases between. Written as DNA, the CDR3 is TGCGCCAGCAGCCCCCGGGTCGACGTGGATACGCAGTATTTT. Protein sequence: CASSPRVDVDTQYF.

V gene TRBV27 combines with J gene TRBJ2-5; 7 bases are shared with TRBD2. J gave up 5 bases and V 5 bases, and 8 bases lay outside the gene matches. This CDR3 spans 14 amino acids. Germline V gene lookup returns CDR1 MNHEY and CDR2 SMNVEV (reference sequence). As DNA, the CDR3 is TGTGCCAGCAGTCGAACTAGCGTCTCCGAGACCCAGTACTTC. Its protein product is CASSRTSVSETQYF.

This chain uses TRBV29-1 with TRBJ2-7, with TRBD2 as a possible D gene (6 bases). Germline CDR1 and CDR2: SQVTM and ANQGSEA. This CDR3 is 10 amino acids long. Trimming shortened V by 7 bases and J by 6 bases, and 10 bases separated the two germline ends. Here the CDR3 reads CSAGDSEQYF. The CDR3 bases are TGCAGCGCTGGGGACTCCGAGCAGTACTTC.

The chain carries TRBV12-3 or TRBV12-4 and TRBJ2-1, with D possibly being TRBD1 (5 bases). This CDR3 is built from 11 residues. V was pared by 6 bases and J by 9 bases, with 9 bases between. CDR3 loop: CASRGQGEQFF. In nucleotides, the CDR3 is TGTGCCAGCAGGGGGCAGGGTGAGCAGTTCTTC.

The CDR3 sequence is CASSRPRDTQYF. CDR3 DNA sequence: TGTGCCAGCAGCCGACCCAGGGATACGCAGTATTTT. The J gene is TRBJ2-3, the V gene TRBV5-5; D gene uncertain. This CDR3 region has 12 residues. Looked up from germline, CDR1 is SGHKS and CDR2 is YYEKEE (reference sequence). The V gene lost 4 bases and the J gene lost 6 bases, with 9 bases spanning the gap.